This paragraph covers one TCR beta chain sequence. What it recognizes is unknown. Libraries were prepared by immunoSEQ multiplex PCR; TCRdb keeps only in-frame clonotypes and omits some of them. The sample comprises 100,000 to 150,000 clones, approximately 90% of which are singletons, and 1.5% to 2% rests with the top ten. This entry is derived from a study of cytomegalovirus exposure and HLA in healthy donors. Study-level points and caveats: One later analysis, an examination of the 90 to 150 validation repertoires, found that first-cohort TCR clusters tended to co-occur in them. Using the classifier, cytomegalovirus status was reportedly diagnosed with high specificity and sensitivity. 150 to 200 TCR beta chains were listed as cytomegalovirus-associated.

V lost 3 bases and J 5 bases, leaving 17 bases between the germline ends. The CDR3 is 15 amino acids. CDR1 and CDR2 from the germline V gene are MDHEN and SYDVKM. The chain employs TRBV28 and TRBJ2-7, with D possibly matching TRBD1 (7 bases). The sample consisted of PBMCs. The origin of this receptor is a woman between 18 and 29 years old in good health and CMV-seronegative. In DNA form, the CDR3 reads TGTGCCAGCAGTTTTATCGCAGGGGGGCGCCACGAGCAGTACTTC. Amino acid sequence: CASSFIAGGRHEQYF.